This T cell receptor beta chain was profiled in a study of blood T cells in healthy people across ages. The CDR3 covers 15 residues. Trimming removed 4 bases from V and 0 bases from J, with 9 bases in between. Germline CDR1 ENHRY, CDR2 SYGVKD. The second PCR ran about 6 to 12 cycles with a sample-barcoded 5' primer and J-beta primers. TCRdb recomputed calls from the 5' RACE reads with MiXCR, one row per CDR3 protein. The sample consists of 540,000 or so distinct CDR3 sequences, 27% of them appearing once. Overall study results and limits: Using unsorted PBMCs precluded a conclusive naive versus antigen-experienced comparison.

This clonotype was seen more than once but under ten times. What it binds is not known. The chain is built from TRBV10-3 and TRBJ2-2, with D possibly being TRBD2 (5 bases). The sequenced sample was blood. The clonotype was recovered from a woman in her 70s in good health. The CDR3 spells CAISVRAANTGELFF. CDR3 DNA: TGTGCCATCAGTGTGAGGGCGGCGAACACCGGGGAGCTGTTTTTT.